The 11 T cell receptor beta chains below come from one sample, sequenced in a study of blood T cells in healthy people across ages. The second PCR ran roughly 6 to 11 cycles with a sample-barcoded 5' primer and J-beta primers. TCRdb ran MiXCR on the 5' RACE reads and lists one entry per CDR3 protein. The table shows hundreds of thousands of distinct CDR3 sequences, with about a third occurring only once. The sequencing sample was made of blood. The receptor source for this set is a woman over 75 in good health.

At least ten counts were recorded for this clonotype. This sequence joins TRBV9 and TRBJ1-6; D ambiguous. Germline V CDR1 and CDR2: SGDLS, YYNGEE. This CDR3 has 16 amino acids. V was clipped by 0 bases and J by 7 bases, with 14 bases between them. CDR3 nucleotides: TGTGCCAGCAGCGTAGTGCCCTCGGCAGAAAATTCACCCCTCCACTTT. Protein product: CASSVVPSAENSPLHF.

Points on this clonotype: The junction differs from germline at one of its ends, possibly a read error. This chain uses TRBV20-1 with TRBJ2-1, with 15 nucleotides matching TRBD2. This CDR3 contains 17 residues. Germline V gene lookup returns CDR1 DFQATT and CDR2 SNEGSKA (reference sequence). CDR3 DNA sequence: TGCGGTGCTAGGACTAGCGGGGGGGCCCGTGAGTACAATGAGCAGTTCTTC. Translation gives CGARTSGGAREYNEQFF.

This clonotype was counted ten times or more. The chain couples TRBV9 to TRBJ1-2; possible D gene TRBD1, 6 bases. CDR1 is SGDLS and CDR2 is YYNGEE in the germline V gene. V gave up 1 base and J gave up 5 bases, with 15 bases separating them. There are 15 residues in the CDR3. CDR3 in amino acids: CASSVQETGPYGYTF. DNA for the CDR3: TGTGCCAGCAGCGTACAAGAGACAGGTCCATATGGCTACACCTTC. Filled out from reference TRBV9 and TRBJ1-2, the complete variable domain reads DSGVTQTPKHLITATGQRVTLRCSPRSGDLSVYWYQQSLDQGLQFLIQYYNGEERAKGNILERFSAQQFPDLHSELNLSSLELGDSALYFCASSVQETGPYGYTFGSGTRLTVV.

The table lists this clonotype with a few counts. A much larger clone differs from this one at a single base, so this may be a read error. This chain uses TRBV11-2 with TRBJ2-1; D possibly matches TRBD1 or TRBD2 (5 bases each). Germline lookup yields CDR1 SGHAT and CDR2 FQNNGV. This CDR3 spans 13 amino acids. The V end lost 0 bases, the J end lost 15 bases, and 15 bases lay between the germline ends. The CDR3 is CASSLDYRGSGFF. The CDR3 nucleotides are TGTGCCAGCAGCTTAGATTACCGGGGCAGCGGGTTCTTC.

This chain links TRBV14 with TRBJ2-1, with a possible D match to TRBD2 (5 bases). The CDR3 length is 12 residues. Looked up from germline, CDR1 is SGHDN and CDR2 is FVKESK. With 0 bases removed from V and 9 bases from J, the gap between germline ends came to 6 bases. CDR3 sequence reads: CASSQDRGEQFF. CDR3 sequence (DNA): TGTGCCAGCAGCCAAGACCGGGGTGAGCAGTTCTTC.

The V and J genes are TRBV20-1 and TRBJ2-5; D gene uncertain. This CDR3 comprises 15 residues. Germline values: CDR1 DFQATT, CDR2 SNEGSKA (reference sequence). Trimming took off 0 bases at V and 0 bases at J, with 11 bases between the two ends. The CDR3 spells CSARDQAANQETQYF. The CDR3 DNA sequence: TGCAGTGCTAGAGATCAGGCGGCGAACCAAGAGACCCAGTACTTC.

The chain combines TRBV7-9 with TRBJ2-1; D perhaps matches TRBD1 (5 bases). The germline CDR1 and CDR2 sequences are SEHNR and FQNEAQ (reference sequence). Trimming shortened V by 7 bases and J by 8 bases, and 9 bases separated the two germline ends. This CDR3 is built from 11 residues. The CDR3 DNA sequence: TGTGCCAGCACAGGGCAGTATGAGCAGTTCTTC. Translating it yields CASTGQYEQFF. Supplemented by reference TRBV7-9 and TRBJ2-1, the full variable domain reads DTGVSQNPRHKITKRGQNVTFRCDPISEHNRLYWYRQTLGQGPEFLTYFQNEAQLEKSRLLSDRFSAERPKGSFSTLEIQRTEQGDSAMYLCASTGQYEQFFGPGTRLTVL.

The table lists this clonotype with many counts. The J gene is TRBJ2-1, the V gene TRBV11-3; D not certain. Germline V lookup: CDR1 SGHNT, CDR2 YENEEA. Trimming stripped 5 bases from V and 6 bases from J, with 11 bases between. CDR3 size: 13 residues. Here the CDR3 reads CASSADWANEQFF. The CDR3 DNA reads TGTGCCAGCAGCGCCGACTGGGCCAATGAGCAGTTCTTC. Complete variable domain (other parts from reference TRBV11-3 and TRBJ2-1): EAGVVQSPRYKIIEKKQPVAFWCNPISGHNTLYWYLQNLGQGPELLIRYENEEAVDDSQLPKDRFSAERLKGVDSTLKIQPAELGDSAVYLCASSADWANEQFFGPGTRLTVL.

This clonotype was observed at least ten times. This chain joins TRBV9 and TRBJ1-1; 10 bases are shared with TRBD1. This CDR3 comprises 14 residues. V lost 3 bases to trimming and J lost 5 bases; unmatched junction nucleotides: 4. Per the germline V gene, CDR1 is SGDLS and CDR2 is YYNGEE. The CDR3 nucleotides read TGTGCCAGCAGCGGGACAGGGGGTAGGACTGAAGCTTTCTTT. Translation gives CASSGTGGRTEAFF.

This clonotype was counted many times. The chain has TRBV12-3 or TRBV12-4 and TRBJ1-1, with D hard to call. The CDR3 is 17 residues long. Trimming shortened V by 3 bases and J by 0 bases, and 17 bases separated the two germline ends. The CDR3: CASSLRRPGFMNTEAFF. For the CDR3, the DNA is TGTGCCAGCAGTTTGCGGCGTCCAGGATTTATGAACACTGAAGCTTTCTTT.

The CDR3 DNA sequence: TGTGCCAGCAGCATCCGCCCACACGGGGAGCTGTTTTTT. Protein sequence: CASSIRPHGELFF. The genes are TRBV27 and TRBJ2-2, with D unclear. V dropped 6 bases and J dropped 7 bases, with 12 bases sitting between them. This CDR3 spans 13 amino acids. CDR1 and CDR2 (germline): MNHEY, SMNVEV (reference sequence).